The 21 T cell receptor beta chains in this list originate from one sample, sequenced in a study of blood T cell repertoires in COVID-19. Profiling relied on immunoSEQ multiplex PCR, and the TCRdb table lists in-frame clones only, not all of them. The sample yields about 180,000 clones, roughly 90% seen once. The specimen sequenced was peripheral blood. These receptors were obtained from an older man with active or convalescent COVID-19.

The rearrangement links TRBV7-2 to TRBJ1-6; TRBD1 matches at 7 bases. Germline V CDR1 and CDR2: SGHTA, FQGNSA. The CDR3 is 15 amino acids. V was clipped by 5 bases and J by 9 bases; unmatched bases: 10. The CDR3 loop reads CASSRTGQSASPLHF. The CDR3 bases are TGTGCCAGCAGCCGCACGGGACAGAGCGCTTCACCCCTCCACTTT.

The J gene is TRBJ1-1, the V gene TRBV18; possible D gene TRBD1, 5 bases. Germline loops: CDR1 KGHSH, CDR2 LQKENI. With 3 bases removed from V and 0 bases from J, the gap between germline ends came to 17 bases. The CDR3 is made up of 17 amino acids. The CDR3 region is CASSPIEAGMMNTEAFF. Here the CDR3 DNA reads TGTGCCAGCTCACCTATCGAAGCAGGGATGATGAACACTGAAGCTTTCTTT. Filled out from reference TRBV18 and TRBJ1-1, the complete variable domain reads NAGVMQNPRHLVRRRGQEARLRCSPMKGHSHVYWYRQLPEEGLKFMVYLQKENIIDESGMPKERFSAEFPKEGPSILRIQQVVRGDSAAYFCASSPIEAGMMNTEAFFGQGTRLTVV.

The CDR3 DNA is TGTGCCAGCCGATTAGCGGGGGGGCGAACCGGGGAGCTGTTTTTT. Translating it yields CASRLAGGRTGELFF. This rearrangement joins TRBV2 to TRBJ2-2; 11 bases fit TRBD2. The germline V gene has CDR1 SNHLY and CDR2 FYNNEI. The junction had 7 bases not matched to a gene; V was cut back by 8 bases and J by 5 bases. CDR3 length: 15 amino acids.

The rearrangement links TRBV6-5 to TRBJ2-4; 8 bases fit TRBD1. Germline assignment: CDR1 MNHEY and CDR2 SVGAGI. V lost 2 bases to trimming and J lost 1 base; unmatched junction nucleotides: 4. This CDR3 has 16 amino acids. CDR3 residues: CASSYRRDRAKNIQYF. The CDR3, as DNA: TGTGCCAGCAGTTACAGAAGGGACAGGGCCAAAAACATTCAGTACTTC.

The genes are TRBV18 and TRBJ1-4; 9 bases agree with TRBD1. Germline-derived CDR1 and CDR2 are KGHSH and LQKENI. With V trimmed by 3 bases and J by 0 bases, 5 bases remained unmatched. CDR3 length equals 17 residues. CDR3 bases: TGTGCCAGCTCACCCAAAACAGGGGGCGCAACTAATGAAAAACTGTTTTTT. It yields the protein CASSPKTGGATNEKLFF. The full variable domain, completed using reference TRBV18 and TRBJ1-4, is NAGVMQNPRHLVRRRGQEARLRCSPMKGHSHVYWYRQLPEEGLKFMVYLQKENIIDESGMPKERFSAEFPKEGPSILRIQQVVRGDSAAYFCASSPKTGGATNEKLFFGSGTQLSVL.

The chain joins TRBV15 to TRBJ2-6, with 8 bases matching TRBD1. The V gene's germline CDR1 is LNHNV and CDR2 YYDKDF (reference sequence). The CDR3 spans 16 residues. The J segment lost 0 bases and the V segment lost 2 bases, leaving 0 bases of the junction unmatched. CDR3: CATSRQGASGANVLTF. CDR3 sequence (DNA): TGTGCCACCAGCAGACAGGGGGCCTCTGGGGCCAACGTCCTGACTTTC.

This chain uses TRBV10-3 with TRBJ2-1; 8 bases are a match to TRBD2. The CDR3 consists of 15 residues. Looked up from germline, CDR1 is ENHRY and CDR2 is SYGVKD. Trimming at V came to 6 bases and at J to 2 bases, leaving 6 bases not matched to a gene. The CDR3 loop reads CAIRASGRPYNEQFF. In DNA, the CDR3 is TGTGCCATCAGAGCCAGCGGGAGACCCTACAATGAGCAGTTCTTC.

The chain recombines TRBV12-3 or TRBV12-4 with TRBJ2-1; D call uncertain. V was shortened by 2 bases and J by 6 bases, with 5 bases between the two germline ends. The CDR3 sequence is 12 residues long. In DNA form, the CDR3 reads TGTGCCAGCAGTTTATATGTCAATGAGCAGTTCTTC. Translated, it gives CASSLYVNEQFF.

This rearrangement joins TRBV29-1 to TRBJ2-3; TRBD1 is a possible D gene (5 bases). The CDR3 is made up of 14 amino acids. V dropped 0 bases and J dropped 3 bases, with 10 bases sitting between them. CDR1 and CDR2 from the germline V gene are SQVTM and ANQGSEA. The CDR3 is CSVEDNQGTDTQYF. The CDR3 DNA follows: TGCAGCGTTGAAGATAACCAGGGTACAGATACGCAGTATTTT.

This chain joins TRBV18 and TRBJ1-5; D is undetermined. The CDR3 spans 15 residues. The V end lost 3 bases, the J end lost 2 bases, and 11 bases lay between the germline ends. CDR1 is KGHSH, CDR2 LQKENI, per germline. The CDR3 is CASSPREARNQPQHF. In DNA form, the CDR3 reads TGTGCCAGCTCACCGAGGGAAGCACGCAATCAGCCCCAGCATTTT.

This clone appeared a few times. This chain joins TRBV7-8 and TRBJ1-4; 8 bases align to TRBD1. The trim removed 5 bases at V and 4 bases at J, leaving 6 bases unmatched. The CDR3 has 15 residues. Germline V gene lookup returns CDR1 SGHVS and CDR2 FQNEAQ. Here the CDR3 reads CASSPGTGLNEKLFF. CDR3 DNA sequence: TGTGCCAGCAGCCCAGGGACAGGTCTTAATGAAAAACTGTTTTTT.

The chain links TRBV3-1 (or the pseudogene TRBV3-2) to TRBJ2-5; 7 bases align to TRBD1. The CDR3 sequence is 12 residues long. CDR1 and CDR2 (germline): LGHDT, YNNKEL (reference sequence). Trimming took 3 bases from V and 7 from J; bases not matched to a gene: 2. The CDR3 bases are TGTGCCAGCAGCCAGGACAGGTGGACCCAGTACTTC. Protein: CASSQDRWTQYF.

This chain uses TRBV11-2 with TRBJ2-3; TRBD2 matches at 8 bases. This CDR3 is 16 amino acids long. In germline, CDR1 is SGHAT, CDR2 FQNNGV. Trimming cost V 4 bases and J 0 bases; bases outside gene matches: 6. CDR3 bases: TGTGCCAGCAGCTCCCGGGGGGGGGTGAGCACAGATACGCAGTATTTT. This gives the protein CASSSRGGVSTDTQYF.

The gene calls are TRBV7-9 and TRBJ1-5; possibly TRBD1 for D (5 bases). V dropped 5 bases and J dropped 0 bases, with 11 bases sitting between them. CDR3 length: 15 amino acids. CDR1 SEHNR and CDR2 FQNEAQ come from the germline V gene (reference sequence). CDR3 sequence (DNA): TGTGCCAGCAGCCCCCAGGGTGGTAGCAATCAGCCCCAGCATTTT. Translated, it gives CASSPQGGSNQPQHF.

The chain has TRBV11-3 and TRBJ2-3; 10 bases map to TRBD1. Trimming at V came to 5 bases and at J to 3 bases, leaving 11 bases not matched to a gene. Germline V gives CDR1 SGHNT, CDR2 YENEEA. This CDR3 region has 17 residues. CDR3 DNA: TGTGCCAGCAGCCCCAGCGCCGGGACAGGGGAGACAGATACGCAGTATTTT. This gives the protein CASSPSAGTGETDTQYF.

The chain combines TRBV7-2 with TRBJ1-5; no clear D. Germline loops: CDR1 SGHTA, CDR2 FQGNSA. The CDR3 totals 13 residues. The V and J ends lost 3 bases and 4 bases respectively, with 7 bases between them. CDR3 in DNA: TGTGCCAGCAGCTTGGGCAGGAATCAGCCCCAGCATTTT. As protein: CASSLGRNQPQHF.

The V gene is TRBV19, the J gene TRBJ2-2; 11 bases align to TRBD2. CDR1 LNHDA and CDR2 SQIVND come from the germline V gene (reference sequence). With V trimmed by 3 bases and J by 7 bases, 7 bases remained unmatched. The CDR3 is made up of 16 amino acids. The CDR3 bases are TGTGCCAGTAGTATGATTAGCGGGAGGGCGATCGGGGAGCTGTTTTTT. It translates to CASSMISGRAIGELFF.

The chain couples TRBV14 to TRBJ1-2, with a weak D call TRBD1 (6 bases). This CDR3 contains 12 residues. Germline V lookup: CDR1 SGHDN, CDR2 FVKESK. Trimming removed 1 base from V and 14 bases from J, with 14 bases in between. The CDR3 DNA reads TGTGCCAGCAGCCAAGCCAGAGGGACATTAACCTTC. It is translated as CASSQARGTLTF.

This chain uses TRBV5-4 with TRBJ1-2; a weak D match, TRBD1 (6 bases). Germline V gene data show CDR1 as SGHNT and CDR2 as YYREEE (reference sequence). V was shortened by 5 bases and J by 4 bases, with 18 bases between the two germline ends. CDR3 size: 15 residues. CDR3 DNA: TGTGCCAGCAGTAAGTGGACAGTCAGTACCTATGGCTACACCTTC. It specifies CASSKWTVSTYGYTF.

The rearrangement uses TRBV5-1 and TRBJ1-1; 8 bases are shared with TRBD1. Germline V gene sequence: CDR1 SGHRS, CDR2 YFSETQ. This CDR3 is built from 14 residues. V shed 4 bases and J 1 base; nucleotides not matched to a gene: 3. CDR3 in DNA: TGCGCCAGCAGCATGGACAGGGCGAACACTGAAGCTTTCTTT. Translated: CASSMDRANTEAFF.

The chain carries TRBV9 and TRBJ2-1; 8 positions match TRBD1. Trimming removed 2 bases from V and 2 bases from J; junction bases left unmatched: 3. The CDR3 is 15 residues long. CDR1 is SGDLS, CDR2 YYNGEE, per germline. The CDR3 DNA reads TGTGCCAGCAGCGTGGCGACAGGGGCCTACAATGAGCAGTTCTTC. Its protein product is CASSVATGAYNEQFF.